This T cell receptor beta chain was obtained from a study of metastatic and nonmetastatic thyroid tumors. Prior to thyroid surgery, none of the patients had received any treatment. This clone was counted a few times. J was trimmed by 3 bases and V by 9 bases; bases with no gene match: 4. This CDR3 has 12 residues. Germline V gene lookup returns CDR1 LNHDA and CDR2 SQIVND (reference sequence). TCRdb re-called the PCR reads with MiXCR. The sample comprises 6,000 to 8,000 clones, around a quarter of which are singletons, and less than 20% rests with the top ten. This receptor was taken from a male donor with papillary thyroid cancer or a benign thyroid nodule (not recorded which). Some clones in this sample may be carry-over from other donors' samples. V and J are TRBV19 and TRBJ2-5; 7 bases align to TRBD2. The material sequenced was adjacent normal tissue. CDR3 nucleotide sequence: TGTGCCAGGGCCAGCGGGAAAGAGACCCAGTACTTC. Translated, it gives CARASGKETQYF.